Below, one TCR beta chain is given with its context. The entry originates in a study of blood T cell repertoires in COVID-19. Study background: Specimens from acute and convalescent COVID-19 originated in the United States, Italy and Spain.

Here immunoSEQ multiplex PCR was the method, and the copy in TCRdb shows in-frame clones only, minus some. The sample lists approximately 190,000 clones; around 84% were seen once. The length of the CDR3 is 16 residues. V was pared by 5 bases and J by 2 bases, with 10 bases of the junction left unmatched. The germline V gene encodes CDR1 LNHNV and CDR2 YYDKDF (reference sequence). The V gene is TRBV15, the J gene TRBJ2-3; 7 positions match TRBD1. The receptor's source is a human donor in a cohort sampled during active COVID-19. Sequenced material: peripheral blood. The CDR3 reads CATSGRRDRVTDTQYF. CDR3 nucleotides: TGTGCCACCAGCGGCCGCCGGGACAGAGTCACAGATACGCAGTATTTT.